A single sample gave rise to the 19 T cell receptor beta chains below, sequenced in a study of CD8+ T cells in alopecia areata. The sequencing template was cDNA reverse transcribed from extracted RNA. Profiled with immunoSEQ multiplex PCR; TCRdb holds only in-frame clones, not every one. The table shows about 200,000 clones, with approximately 38% occurring only once. Treatment denoted: oral pan-JAK inhibitor, 5-10 mg twice daily. Source: CD4+ T cells sorted from blood, taken at approximately week 30, from a patient treated with tofacitinib. The receptors shown here come from a human donor with alopecia areata.

In this sample, this clone turned up a few times. The chain is built from TRBV29-1 and TRBJ1-1, with 7 positions matching TRBD1. Germline CDR1 and CDR2: SQVTM and ANQGSEA. Trimming at V came to 6 bases and at J to 7 bases, leaving 8 bases not matched to a gene. The CDR3 extends over 12 amino acids. The CDR3 DNA reads TGCAGCGTAAAATCGACAGGGCTTGAAGCTTTCTTT. Its translation is CSVKSTGLEAFF.

Points on this clone: This same CDR3 is encoded by further DNA sequences in the sample. V gene TRBV20-1 combines with J gene TRBJ2-7; D remains unclear. V gave up 1 base and J gave up 4 bases, with 5 bases separating them. Per germline, CDR1 DFQATT and CDR2 SNEGSKA (reference sequence). The CDR3 has 11 amino acids. The chain's CDR3 is CSARGQYEQYF. CDR3 DNA: TGCAGTGCTAGAGGCCAATACGAGCAGTACTTC.

The CDR3 spells CASSITGNYGYTF. The CDR3 bases are TGTGCCAGTAGTATCACAGGGAACTATGGCTACACCTTC. The chain uses TRBV19 and TRBJ1-2; TRBD1 might be the D (6 bases). The CDR3 length is 13 residues. The V end lost 3 bases, the J end lost 2 bases, and 7 bases lay between the germline ends. The germline V gene has CDR1 LNHDA and CDR2 SQIVND (reference sequence).

There are a few counts of this clone. CDR3 sequence (DNA): TGTGCCAGCAGCCTGAGAGGGAGATATGGCTACACCTTC. Protein sequence: CASSLRGRYGYTF. The chain employs TRBV6-5 and TRBJ1-2; no firm D call. CDR3 size: 13 residues. V gave up 6 bases and J gave up 5 bases, with 13 bases separating them. Per the germline V gene, CDR1 is MNHEY and CDR2 is SVGAGI.

This chain joins TRBV19 and TRBJ2-6; tentatively, D is TRBD1 (6 bases). V shed 1 base and J shed 0 bases, with 13 bases lying between them. Per the germline V gene, CDR1 is LNHDA and CDR2 is SQIVND (reference sequence). The CDR3 contains 18 residues. Here the CDR3 reads CASSIVILGASGANVLTF. In DNA form, the CDR3 reads TGTGCCAGTAGTATAGTTATCCTGGGGGCCTCTGGGGCCAACGTCCTGACTTTC.

This clone was observed a handful of times. CDR3 sequence: CAWRPTSGSGNTIYF. DNA of the CDR3: TGTGCCTGGAGGCCCACCTCAGGGAGTGGAAACACCATATATTTT. The V and J genes are TRBV30 and TRBJ1-3, with D possibly being TRBD1 (5 bases). This CDR3 is 15 amino acids long. Germline CDR1 GTSNPN, CDR2 SVGIG (reference sequence). V shed 3 bases and J shed 3 bases, with 15 bases lying between them. The full variable domain, rest sourced from reference TRBV30 and TRBJ1-3, is SQTIHQWPATLVQPVGSPLSLECTVEGTSNPNLYWYRQAAGRGLQLLFYSVGIGQISSEVPQNLSASRPQDRQFILSSKKLLLSDSGFYLCAWRPTSGSGNTIYFGEGSWLTVV.

The chain combines TRBV7-3 with TRBJ2-7; 8 bases are shared with TRBD1. The CDR3 extends over 14 amino acids. Per the germline V gene, CDR1 is SGHTA and CDR2 is FQGTGA. V was pared by 2 bases and J by 6 bases, with 6 bases of the junction left unmatched. Here the CDR3 DNA reads TGTGCCAGCAGCTTAGACAGGGGAAGCCCCGAGCAGTACTTC. Amino acid sequence: CASSLDRGSPEQYF.

This chain connects TRBV19 to TRBJ2-2; TRBD1 or TRBD2 may be the D gene (6 bases each). Deletions cut 5 bases from V and 5 bases from J, with 18 bases between. The CDR3 length is 16 residues. The germline V gene encodes CDR1 LNHDA and CDR2 SQIVND (reference sequence). CDR3 loop: CASSSLGGPRTGELFF. CDR3 in DNA: TGTGCCAGTAGTTCCCTTGGGGGGCCGAGAACCGGGGAGCTGTTTTTT.

This clone occurred once. The junction differs from germline at one of its ends, possibly a read error. The genes are TRBV15 and TRBJ2-7; tentative D call: TRBD1 (5 bases). Germline V CDR1 and CDR2: LNHNV, YYDKDF (reference sequence). This CDR3 comprises 12 residues. The DNA of the CDR3 is TGTGCCACCAGCATGGGGCCCTACGGGCAGTACTTC. It translates to CATSMGPYGQYF.

This clone was picked up a small number of times. The chain carries TRBV4-1 and TRBJ1-4; the D is unclear. V was cut by 1 base and J by 8 bases, with 8 bases left in between. Germline CDR1 MGHRA, CDR2 YSYEKL. CDR3 length equals 13 residues. In nucleotides, the CDR3 is TGCGCCAGCAGCCAAGTGCCCGGCGAAAAACTGTTTTTT. Protein sequence: CASSQVPGEKLFF.

This clone was seen just once. V usage is TRBV5-4 and J usage is TRBJ2-7; 9 nucleotides match TRBD2. The V segment lost 7 bases and the J segment 2 bases; nucleotides outside the gene matches: 7. The CDR3 has 14 residues. Germline CDR1 reads SGHNT; CDR2 reads YYREEE (reference sequence). CDR3 residues: CASRFSGGPYEQYF. CDR3 nucleotides: TGTGCCAGCCGGTTTAGCGGGGGCCCCTACGAGCAGTACTTC.

V usage is TRBV6-5 and J usage is TRBJ2-1; D unresolved. Between the trimmed V and J ends, which lost 3 bases and 0 bases, there was a span of 9 bases. The CDR3 loop spans 15 amino acids. Germline CDR1 and CDR2: MNHEY and SVGAGI. The CDR3 region is CASSYTRNSYNEQFF. The CDR3 coding sequence is TGTGCCAGCAGTTATACCCGGAACTCCTACAATGAGCAGTTCTTC.

This clone came up a few times. The chain carries TRBV5-1 and TRBJ2-7; possible D gene TRBD2, 5 bases. This CDR3 contains 14 residues. The V gene's germline CDR1 is SGHRS and CDR2 YFSETQ. With 4 bases removed from V and 3 bases from J, the gap between germline ends came to 14 bases. The CDR3 loop reads CASSKETAGYEQYF. CDR3 DNA: TGCGCCAGCAGCAAGGAGACGGCGGGCTACGAGCAGTACTTC.

The rearrangement uses TRBV29-1 and TRBJ2-7; D gene uncertain. This CDR3 comprises 11 residues. Trimming shortened V by 2 bases and J by 3 bases, and 5 bases separated the two germline ends. Per the germline V gene, CDR1 is SQVTM and CDR2 is ANQGSEA. The CDR3, as DNA: TGCAGCGTTGAATTTGGCTACGAGCAGTACTTC. The encoded protein is CSVEFGYEQYF.

This clone was observed a handful of times. This chain joins TRBV30 and TRBJ1-3, with D maybe TRBD1 (5 bases). The V gene's germline CDR1 is GTSNPN and CDR2 SVGIG (reference sequence). The CDR3 has 17 residues. Trimming took 0 bases from V and 0 from J, leaving 15 bases between them. CDR3 DNA: TGTGCCTGGAGTGTACACCGGGGACCTAACTCTGGAAACACCATATATTTT. Translated, it gives CAWSVHRGPNSGNTIYF.

This clone occurred a few times. The V gene is TRBV5-1, the J gene TRBJ1-5, with a possible D match to TRBD1 (6 bases). The germline V gene encodes CDR1 SGHRS and CDR2 YFSETQ. CDR3 size: 15 residues. The V and J ends lost 4 bases and 3 bases respectively, with 14 bases between them. The CDR3 DNA is TGCGCCAGCAGCAAGGAAGGGGGTACCAATCAGCCCCAGCATTTT. This sequence encodes CASSKEGGTNQPQHF.

This clone came up a few times. This rearrangement joins TRBV5-1 to TRBJ1-1, with D perhaps matching TRBD1 (5 bases). This CDR3 has 14 amino acids. Germline-derived CDR1 and CDR2 are SGHRS and YFSETQ. Trimming removed 7 bases at V and 1 base at J, with 14 bases between. CDR3 sequence: CASSLGQPNTEAFF. In nucleotides, the CDR3 is TGCGCCAGCTCCCTGGGGCAGCCGAACACTGAAGCTTTCTTT. The whole variable domain, remainder taken from reference TRBV5-1 and TRBJ1-1, is KAGVTQTPRYLIKTRGQQVTLSCSPISGHRSVSWYQQTPGQGLQFLFEYFSETQRNKGNFPGRFSGRQFSNSRSEMNVSTLELGDSALYLCASSLGQPNTEAFFGQGTRLTVV.

This clone was seen only a few times. In the same sample, other DNA sequences code for this CDR3. The V gene is TRBV5-1, the J gene TRBJ2-3; TRBD2 might be the D (5 bases). From germline, CDR1 is SGHRS and CDR2 YFSETQ. The CDR3 is made up of 15 amino acids. The V end lost 4 bases, the J end lost 1 base, and 13 bases lay between the germline ends. The CDR3 nucleotides read TGCGCCAGCAGCCCGGCGGGTCCTGGCACAGATACGCAGTATTTT. Translating it yields CASSPAGPGTDTQYF.

The rearrangement links TRBV18 to TRBJ2-3; D unclear. CDR3 length equals 13 residues. In germline, CDR1 is KGHSH, CDR2 LQKENI. V was cut by 5 bases and J by 0 bases, with 6 bases left in between. CDR3 bases: TGTGCCAGCTCAACGGACAGCACAGATACGCAGTATTTT. It yields the protein CASSTDSTDTQYF. Together with reference TRBV18 and TRBJ2-3, the CDR3 gives the full variable domain: NAGVMQNPRHLVRRRGQEARLRCSPMKGHSHVYWYRQLPEEGLKFMVYLQKENIIDESGMPKERFSAEFPKEGPSILRIQQVVRGDSAAYFCASSTDSTDTQYFGPGTRLTVL.